The rows below give T cell receptor beta chains drawn from one sample of a study of shared clonotypes between healthy human individuals. Assay used: immunoSEQ multiplex PCR; TCRdb lists only in-frame clones, some missing. The sample has about 700,000 clones; roughly nine tenths are singletons. The sequenced sample consisted of naive CD8+ T cells sorted from blood. These receptors came from a man under 40 in good health. Both conserved end residues are part of each CDR3. The order of the fields is clone size, J gene, D gene, V gene, CDR3 DNA, CDR3 protein. The D gene is left open where the match is weak. Clone size is not always given. Where it is, it says once, few, many or a class for expanded clones.

. TRBJ2-7 . TRBV6-6 TGTGCCAGCAGTTCTCCTTACGAGCAGTACTTC CASSSPYEQYF
. TRBJ2-7 TRBD2 TRBV7-9 TGTGCCAGCAGCTTTAGCGGGAGTATCCACGAGCAGTACTTC CASSFSGSIHEQYF
. TRBJ2-7 TRBD2 TRBV6-1 TGTGCCAGCAGCCGGACTAGGGTTATCTACGAGCAGTACTTC CASSRTRVIYEQYF
. TRBJ2-7 TRBD2 TRBV9 TGTGCCAGCAGCGGAGCGGGAGGACTTCCCTTATACGAGCAGTACTTC CASSGAGGLPLYEQYF
. TRBJ2-5 . TRBV15 TGTGCCACCAGCAGTGATTTTGACGCGTACCAAGAGACCCAGTACTTC CATSSDFDAYQETQYF
. TRBJ2-3 TRBD2 TRBV9 TGTGCCAGCAGCGCCTTGGGGGGGGTCACAGATACGCAGTATTTT CASSALGGVTDTQYF
. TRBJ2-3 . TRBV13 TGTGCCAGCAAGCTAGTAATAACGGATACGCAGTATTTT CASKLVITDTQYF
. TRBJ2-7 . TRBV9 TGTGCCAGCAGCGTATCCGACGGTAGCTCCTACGAGCAGTACTTC CASSVSDGSSYEQYF
. TRBJ2-7 . TRBV27 TGTGCCAGCAGTTCGCCGGGACTCTCCTACGAGCAGTACTTC CASSSPGLSYEQYF
. TRBJ1-5 . TRBV6-6 TGTGCCAGCAGTTACTCGACAAGTCAGCCCCAGCATTTT CASSYSTSQPQHF
. TRBJ2-7 . TRBV27 TGTGCCAGCAGTGGGCAGGAGTCCTACGAGCAGTACTTC CASSGQESYEQYF
. TRBJ2-3 TRBD1 TRBV18 TGTGCCAGCTCACCCCCGGGACAGGGCAGACCTGATACGCAGTATTTT CASSPPGQGRPDTQYF
. TRBJ2-7 . TRBV21-1 TGTGCCAGCACCCGCAAGGGCGGGGGCTCCTACGAGCAGTACTTC CASTRKGGGSYEQYF
. TRBJ2-2 TRBD1 TRBV11-3 TGTGCCAGCAGCTCCACAGGGGTCCCGAACACCGGGGAGCTGTTTTTT CASSSTGVPNTGELFF
. TRBJ2-1 . TRBV19 TGTGCCAGTAGTCACATTCTAGGATACAATGAGCAGTTCTTC CASSHILGYNEQFF
once TRBJ2-7 TRBD2 TRBV7-8 TGTGCCAGCAGCACCGGGACTAGCGGAGCCGCCTACGAGCAGTACTTC CASSTGTSGAAYEQYF
. TRBJ1-5 . TRBV6-4 TGTGCCAGCAGTCCAAAGGTAGAAGTTAGCAATCAGCCCCAGCATTTT CASSPKVEVSNQPQHF
. TRBJ2-1 TRBD2 TRBV7-2 TGTGCCAGCAGCCCGGGACTAGCGGGAGGGCTGGGGTACAATGAGCAGTTCTTC CASSPGLAGGLGYNEQFF
. TRBJ1-4 . TRBV28 TGTGCCAGCAGTTTAAGTCTCGGCCTCGGAAAACTGTTTTTT CASSLSLGLGKLFF
. TRBJ2-7 . TRBV6-1 TGTGCCAGCAGTGAACGCGGGGAGAAGGGAAGCTCCTACGAGCAGTACTTC CASSERGEKGSSYEQYF
. TRBJ2-3 . TRBV4-1 TGCGCCAGCAGCCATAGTTATGTGGAATACACAGATACGCAGTATTTT CASSHSYVEYTDTQYF
. TRBJ1-3 TRBD1 TRBV5-4 TGTGCCAGCAGCTCCTTCGACAGGGCTGGAAACACCATATATTTT CASSSFDRAGNTIYF
. TRBJ2-7 . TRBV6-5 TGTGCCAGCAGTTACATTGGGGGCGCATCCTACGAGCAGTACTTC CASSYIGGASYEQYF
once TRBJ1-5 . TRBV2 TGTGCCAGCAGTGAATGGGGTGGAAGATCCGTGACGTATCAGCCCCAGCATTTT CASSEWGGRSVTYQPQHF
. TRBJ2-7 . TRBV5-1 TGCGCCAGCAGCTTGGGTCAGATCTACGAGCAGTACTTC CASSLGQIYEQYF
. TRBJ2-6 TRBD2 TRBV2 TGTGCCACCCGGGGAGGGAGTTCTGGGGCCAACGTCCTGACTTTC CATRGGSSGANVLTF
. TRBJ2-7 TRBD1 TRBV5-4 TGTGCCAGCGGGGTAGGGACAGGGGGTTCTTCCTACGAGCAGTACTTC CASGVGTGGSSYEQYF
many TRBJ1-2 TRBD1 TRBV7-8 TGTGCCAGCAGCTTAGTGCAGGACAGGGGGGACTATGGCTACACCTTC CASSLVQDRGDYGYTF
. TRBJ2-7 TRBD2 TRBV11-2 TGTGCCAGCAGCTTAGCACTAGCGGGAGGTCCCTACGAGCAGTACTTC CASSLALAGGPYEQYF
. TRBJ1-2 . TRBV7-9 TGTGCCAGCAGCGCCCGGGACACCCCTTACGGTGGCTACACCTTC CASSARDTPYGGYTF
. TRBJ2-3 . TRBV5-1 TGCGCCAGCAGCTTCGGGCCGATGCAGTATTTT CASSFGPMQYF
. TRBJ2-3 TRBD1 TRBV2 TGTGCCAGCAGCGGCCTCAGGGGGGATACGCAGTATTTT CASSGLRGDTQYF
. TRBJ2-7 TRBD1 TRBV7-9 TGTGCCAGCAGCTTAGAACAGGGGATGAGCGAGCAGTACTTC CASSLEQGMSEQYF
. TRBJ2-7 TRBD1 TRBV13 TGTGCCAGCAGCGAAAGACAGGGGGTGATCTCCCACGAGCAGTACTTC CASSERQGVISHEQYF
. TRBJ2-2 TRBD2 TRBV27 TGTGCCAGCAGTTCCGGACTAGCGATTAACACCGGGGAGCTGTTTTTT CASSSGLAINTGELFF
. TRBJ1-2 TRBD1 TRBV29-1 TGCAGCGGTCAGTCCGCGGACTCGGACAGGTCGGGGGGCTACACCTTC CSGQSADSDRSGGYTF
. TRBJ1-2 . TRBV10-2 TGCGCCAGCAGTGGCGCCCCCGGGACCGAGCTCAACTATGGCTACACCTTC CASSGAPGTELNYGYTF
once TRBJ2-7 TRBD2 TRBV28 TGTGCCAGCAGTTTTCGGGAGGCCCCCTACGAGCAGTACTTC CASSFREAPYEQYF
once TRBJ2-7 TRBD2 TRBV28 TGTGCCAGCAGCCAATTCTTAGCGGGAGGTGGGGAGCAGTACTTC CASSQFLAGGGEQYF
. TRBJ2-7 . TRBV6-5 TGTGCCAGCAGCCCGGGACACTCGGGCGAGCAGTACTTC CASSPGHSGEQYF
. TRBJ2-7 TRBD2 TRBV27 TGTGCCAGCAGTTCCATAGCGGGGCGCGGCGAGCAGTACTTC CASSSIAGRGEQYF
once TRBJ2-7 TRBD1 TRBV15 TGTGCCACCCAAAAGGGACAGAACTACGAGCAGTACTTC CATQKGQNYEQYF
. TRBJ1-1 . TRBV6-5 TGTGCCAGCAGTTACTCATTCAACCTTAAGGGCACTGAAGCTTTCTTT CASSYSFNLKGTEAFF